The subject of this entry is one T cell receptor beta chain. With 6 bases removed from V and 3 bases from J, the gap between germline ends came to 15 bases. Germline assignment: CDR1 LNHDA and CDR2 SQIVND (reference sequence). The CDR3 extends over 14 amino acids. This sample was taken from a study of cytomegalovirus exposure and HLA in healthy donors. The donors were members of the validation cohort comprising about 130 subjects, separate from the approximately 670-subject first cohort. Measured with immunoSEQ multiplex PCR; TCRdb has only the in-frame clones, and not every one. The sample lists over 250,000 clones, 80% to 90% occurring once.

Sequenced sample: PBMCs. The origin of this receptor is a woman aged 18-29 years in good health and CMV-seronegative. The J gene is TRBJ2-7, the V gene TRBV19; D possibly corresponds to TRBD2 (5 bases). CDR3: CASSVWVEGYEQYF. The CDR3 coding sequence is TGTGCCAGTAGCGTGTGGGTAGAGGGCTACGAGCAGTACTTC.